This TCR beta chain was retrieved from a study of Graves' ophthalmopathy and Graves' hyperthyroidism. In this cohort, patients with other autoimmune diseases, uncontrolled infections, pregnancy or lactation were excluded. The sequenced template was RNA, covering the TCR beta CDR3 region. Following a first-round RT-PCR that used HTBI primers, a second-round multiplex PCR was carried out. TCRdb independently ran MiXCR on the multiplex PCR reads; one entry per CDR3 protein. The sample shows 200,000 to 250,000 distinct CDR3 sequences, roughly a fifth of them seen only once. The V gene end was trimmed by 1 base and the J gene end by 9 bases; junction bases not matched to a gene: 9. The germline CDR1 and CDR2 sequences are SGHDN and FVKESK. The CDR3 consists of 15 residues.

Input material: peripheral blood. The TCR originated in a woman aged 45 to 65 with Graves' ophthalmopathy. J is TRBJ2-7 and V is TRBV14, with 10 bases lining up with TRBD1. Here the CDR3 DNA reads TGTGCCAGCAGCCAAGCGGGACAGGGGAATTTGGGGCAGTACTTC. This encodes CASSQAGQGNLGQYF.